The 4 T cell receptor beta chains below come from one sample, sequenced in a study of blood T cell repertoires in COVID-19 (dated by TCRdb to about 2020). Libraries were prepared through the immunoSEQ multiplex PCR assay. TCRdb re-hosts the immuneACCESS table, in-frame sequences only. Its copies lack some clones; in the studies checked, an unresolved V gene accounts for under half of them, and the cause for the rest is not known. In this sample the table shows around 20,000 clones, over 75% of which occur a single time. The ten biggest clones cover around 64% of the sample. Sequences were obtained from peripheral blood. The source of these receptors is a man aged 80 or over with acute or convalescent COVID-19.

The V and J genes are TRBV12-3 or TRBV12-4 and TRBJ1-1, with D maybe TRBD1 (6 bases). The CDR3 totals 13 residues. Trimming shortened V by 7 bases and J by 1 base, and 10 bases separated the two germline ends. CDR3 bases: TGTGCCAGCACCCGGACAGCGAACACTGAAGCTTTCTTT. Amino acids: CASTRTANTEAFF.

In its sample, this clone was seen a few times. CDR3 nucleotide sequence: TGTGCCAGCAGTCTAGCGGGGGGGCGGGATACGCAGTATTTT. Translated: CASSLAGGRDTQYF. This chain joins TRBV6-5 and TRBJ2-3; 12 bases fit TRBD2. The CDR3 extends over 14 amino acids. With V trimmed by 5 bases and J by 6 bases, 3 bases remained unmatched. Germline values: CDR1 MNHEY, CDR2 SVGAGI.

This chain uses TRBV7-2 with TRBJ1-2; a weak D match, TRBD1 (5 bases). The CDR3 covers 17 residues. The V end lost 4 bases, the J end lost 5 bases, and 23 bases lay between the germline ends. Looked up from germline, CDR1 is SGHTA and CDR2 is FQGNSA. The DNA for the CDR3 is TGTGCCAGCAGCTCCGACATGCGTAACAAGGGGCCTTATGGCTACACCTTC. Amino acids: CASSSDMRNKGPYGYTF. The complete variable domain, with remaining parts taken from reference TRBV7-2 and TRBJ1-2, reads GAGVSQSPSNKVTEKGKDVELRCDPISGHTALYWYRQSLGQGLEFLIYFQGNSAPDKSGLPSDRFSAERTGGSVSTLTIQRTQQEDSAVYLCASSSDMRNKGPYGYTFGSGTRLTVV.

In its sample, this clone was seen once. The chain couples TRBV2 to TRBJ1-5; 7 bases map to TRBD1. The length of the CDR3 is 15 residues. Germline V gene lookup returns CDR1 SNHLY and CDR2 FYNNEI. Trimming at V came to 7 bases and at J to 0 bases, leaving 6 bases not matched to a gene. The CDR3 DNA sequence: TGTGCCAGCAAGTTGACAGGGAATAGCAATCAGCCCCAGCATTTT. Translation: CASKLTGNSNQPQHF.